This paragraph covers one T cell receptor (beta chain) sequence. Its antigen remains unknown. This sample was included in a study of CXCR3-negative and CXCR3-positive naive CD8 T cells. Study observations and caveats: Surface CD5 looked about the same in the naive subsets, so the authors worked out TCR strength from TRB CDR3 properties. Cryopreservation partially lowered CXCR3 expression, so most assays used fresh PBMCs. Naive cells used TRBV-TRBJ genes in much the same way whether CXCR3-negative or CXCR3-positive; memory cells did not. A higher hydrophobicity marked the TRB CDR3s of CXCR3-positive naive cells versus CXCR3-negative naive cells.

The libraries of TRB cDNA were prepared using 5' RACE with UMI labels. TCRdb reprocessed the 5' RACE reads and stores each CDR3 protein as one record, lacking DNA. The sample totals roughly 140,000 distinct CDR3 sequences. CDR3 length: 16 residues. CDR1 MNHEY and CDR2 SMNVEV come from the germline V gene (reference sequence). J is TRBJ2-5 and V is TRBV27; TCRdb selects TRBD2, and the lack of DNA leaves this call unchecked. This clonotype was obtained from a human donor in good health. Some clones in this sample may be carry-over from other donors' samples. Sequenced input: naive CXCR3+ CD8+ T cells from blood. Subset of the sample: CD45RO-CCR7+CD27+CD95- naive CD8+ T cells expressing CXCR3 (TNR3+). The CDR3 sequence is CASSQLAGDTQETQYF.